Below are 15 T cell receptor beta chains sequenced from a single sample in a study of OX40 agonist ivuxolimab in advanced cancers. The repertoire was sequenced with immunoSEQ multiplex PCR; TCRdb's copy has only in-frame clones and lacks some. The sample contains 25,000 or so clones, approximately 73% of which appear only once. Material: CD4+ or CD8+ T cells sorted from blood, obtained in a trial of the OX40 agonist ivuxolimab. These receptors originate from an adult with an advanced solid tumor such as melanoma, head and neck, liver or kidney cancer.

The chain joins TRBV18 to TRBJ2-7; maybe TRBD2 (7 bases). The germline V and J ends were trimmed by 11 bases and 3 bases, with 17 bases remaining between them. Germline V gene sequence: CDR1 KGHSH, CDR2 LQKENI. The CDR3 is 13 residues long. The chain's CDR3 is CASGEGGDYEQYF. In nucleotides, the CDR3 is TGTGCCTCCGGCGAGGGGGGGGACTACGAGCAGTACTTC.

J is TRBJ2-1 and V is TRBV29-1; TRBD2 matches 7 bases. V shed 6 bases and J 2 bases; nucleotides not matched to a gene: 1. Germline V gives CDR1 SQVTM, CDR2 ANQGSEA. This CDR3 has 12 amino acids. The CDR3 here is CSVRGAYNEQFF. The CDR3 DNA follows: TGCAGCGTACGGGGGGCCTACAATGAGCAGTTCTTC.

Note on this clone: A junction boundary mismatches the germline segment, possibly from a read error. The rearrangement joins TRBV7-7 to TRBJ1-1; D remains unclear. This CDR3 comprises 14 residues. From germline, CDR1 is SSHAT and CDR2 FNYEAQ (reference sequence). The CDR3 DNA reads TGTGCTAGCAGCTCTTTGGGGTGGAACACTGAAGCTTTCTTT. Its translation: CASSSLGWNTEAFF. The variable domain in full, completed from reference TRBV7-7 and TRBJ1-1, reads GAGVSQSPRYKVTKRGQDVTLRCDPISSHATLYWYQQALGQGPEFLTYFNYEAQPDKSGLPSDRFSAERPEGSISTLTIQRTEQRDSAMYRCASSSLGWNTEAFFGQGTRLTVV.

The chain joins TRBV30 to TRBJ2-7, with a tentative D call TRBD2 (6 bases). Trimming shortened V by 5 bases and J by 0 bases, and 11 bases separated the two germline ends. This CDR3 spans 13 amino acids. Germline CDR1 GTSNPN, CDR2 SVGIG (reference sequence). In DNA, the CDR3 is TGTGCCTGGGGCGGACTATACTCCTACGAGCAGTACTTC. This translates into CAWGGLYSYEQYF.

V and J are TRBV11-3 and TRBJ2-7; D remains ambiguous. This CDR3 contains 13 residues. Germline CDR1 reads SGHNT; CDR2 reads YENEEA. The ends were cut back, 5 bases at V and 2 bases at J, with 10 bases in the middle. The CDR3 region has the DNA TGTGCCAGCAGCCTCAGAAGGGCCTACGAGCAGTACTTC. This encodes CASSLRRAYEQYF.

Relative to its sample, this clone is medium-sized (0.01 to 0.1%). CDR3: CASSHSLQGATGANVLTF. DNA for the CDR3: TGTGCCAGCAGCCATAGTTTACAGGGGGCCACTGGGGCCAACGTCCTGACTTTC. J is TRBJ2-6 and V is TRBV4-2, with 9 bases identical to TRBD1. Germline CDR1 and CDR2: LGHNA and YNFKEQ. The CDR3 is 18 amino acids. V lost 3 bases to trimming and J lost 2 bases; unmatched junction nucleotides: 8.

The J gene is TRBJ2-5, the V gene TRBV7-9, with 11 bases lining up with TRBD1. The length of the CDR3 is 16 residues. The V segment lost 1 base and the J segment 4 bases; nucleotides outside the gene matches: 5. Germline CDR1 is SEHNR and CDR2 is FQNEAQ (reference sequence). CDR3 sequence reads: CASSLGGTGGLETQYF. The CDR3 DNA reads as TGTGCCAGCAGCTTAGGGGGGACAGGGGGATTAGAGACCCAGTACTTC.

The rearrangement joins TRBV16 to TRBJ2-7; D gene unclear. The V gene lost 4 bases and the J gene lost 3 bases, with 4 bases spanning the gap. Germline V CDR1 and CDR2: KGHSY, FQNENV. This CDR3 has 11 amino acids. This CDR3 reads CASSPDYEQYF. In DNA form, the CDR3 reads TGTGCCAGCAGCCCCGACTACGAGCAGTACTTC.

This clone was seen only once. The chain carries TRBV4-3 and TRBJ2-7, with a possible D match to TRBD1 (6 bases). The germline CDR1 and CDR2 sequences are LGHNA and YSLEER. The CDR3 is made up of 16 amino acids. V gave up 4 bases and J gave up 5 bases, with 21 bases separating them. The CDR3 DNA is TGCGCCAGCAGCCGGGGCAGGGGTAATTTACGGGACGAGCAGTACTTC. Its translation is CASSRGRGNLRDEQYF.

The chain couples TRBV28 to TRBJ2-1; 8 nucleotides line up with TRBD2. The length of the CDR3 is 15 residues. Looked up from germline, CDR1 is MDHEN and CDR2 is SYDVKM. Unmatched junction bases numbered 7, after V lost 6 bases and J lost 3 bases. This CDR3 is CASSLTSGLYNEQFF. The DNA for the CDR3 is TGTGCCAGCAGCCTAACTAGCGGCCTCTACAATGAGCAGTTCTTC.

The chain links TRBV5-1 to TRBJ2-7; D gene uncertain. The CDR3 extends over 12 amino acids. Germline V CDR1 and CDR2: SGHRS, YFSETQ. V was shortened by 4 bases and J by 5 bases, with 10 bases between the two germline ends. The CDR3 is CASSQVGNEQYF. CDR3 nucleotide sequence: TGCGCCAGCAGCCAAGTCGGTAACGAGCAGTACTTC.

This chain's CDR3 is CASSFEENTEAFF. CDR3 in DNA: TGTGCCAGCAGCTTCGAAGAGAACACTGAAGCTTTCTTT. This chain links TRBV7-9 with TRBJ1-1; D gene uncertain. CDR3 length: 13 amino acids. V lost 3 bases, J lost 1 base, and 6 bases lay in between. The V gene's germline CDR1 is SEHNR and CDR2 FQNEAQ (reference sequence).

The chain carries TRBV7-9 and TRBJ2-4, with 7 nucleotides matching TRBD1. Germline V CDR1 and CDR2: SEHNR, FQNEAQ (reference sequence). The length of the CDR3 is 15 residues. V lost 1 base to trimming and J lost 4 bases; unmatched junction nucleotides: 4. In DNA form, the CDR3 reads TGTGCCAGCAGCTTAGATTCACAGGGGAAAAACATTCAGTACTTC. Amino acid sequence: CASSLDSQGKNIQYF.

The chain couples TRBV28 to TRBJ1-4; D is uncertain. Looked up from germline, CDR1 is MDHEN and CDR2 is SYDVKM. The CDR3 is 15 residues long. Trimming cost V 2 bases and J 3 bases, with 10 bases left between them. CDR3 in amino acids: CASSLPAASNEKLFF. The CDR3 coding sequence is TGTGCCAGCAGTTTACCGGCAGCCTCTAATGAAAAACTGTTTTTT.

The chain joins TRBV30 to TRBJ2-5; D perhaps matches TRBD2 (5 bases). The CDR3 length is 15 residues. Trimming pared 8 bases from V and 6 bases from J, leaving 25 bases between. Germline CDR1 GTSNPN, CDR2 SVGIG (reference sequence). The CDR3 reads CAARLEGSPRKTQYF. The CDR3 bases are TGTGCCGCGAGACTCGAGGGTTCCCCTCGGAAGACCCAGTACTTC.